These T cell receptor beta chains were read from a single sample in a study of blood T cell repertoires in COVID-19. TCRdb keeps only in-frame clones here, not all; method: immunoSEQ multiplex PCR. The repertoire holds fewer than 200,000 clones, 60% to 80% seen once, with roughly 3.1% in the top ten. The sequencing sample was made of peripheral blood. These TCRs come from a man between 65 and 85 years old with acute or convalescent COVID-19. CDR3s include the opening cysteine and the closing phenylalanine or tryptophan. D genes are given only for firm matches. Clone size is given for some rows only: seen once, a few or many times, or a class if the clone is expanded.

cdr3_aa | cdr3_nt | v_call | clone_size | d_call | j_call
CASSEAPHGYTF | TGTGCCAGCAGTGAAGCCCCTCATGGCTACACCTTC | TRBV6-1 | NA | NA | TRBJ1-2
CASGRTGAREETQYF | TGTGCCAGCGGCCGGACAGGGGCTAGGGAAGAGACCCAGTACTTC | TRBV7-3 | NA | TRBD1 | TRBJ2-5
CASRLAGAPYNEQFF | TGTGCCAGCAGACTAGCGGGGGCTCCCTACAATGAGCAGTTCTTC | TRBV6-5 | NA | TRBD2 | TRBJ2-1
CASRSGGYGELFF | TGTGCCAGCAGGTCTGGGGGCTACGGGGAGCTGTTTTTT | TRBV12-3/TRBV12-4 | NA | NA | TRBJ2-2
CASSSTGTAKNIQYF | TGTGCCAGCAGCAGCACAGGGACAGCCAAAAACATTCAGTACTTC | TRBV7-9 | NA | NA | TRBJ2-4
CASSVGGTAAVGYTF | TGTGCCAGCAGCGTTGGAGGGACGGCTGCGGTTGGCTACACCTTC | TRBV9 | NA | NA | TRBJ1-2
CASSIGGTGTYEQYF | TGTGCCAGTAGTATCGGTGGGACAGGGACCTACGAGCAGTACTTC | TRBV19 | NA | TRBD1 | TRBJ2-7
CASSDQGARGYTF | TGTGCCAGCAGTGATCAGGGGGCTCGGGGCTACACCTTC | TRBV6-4 | NA | TRBD1 | TRBJ1-2
CATSETGRGPQHF | TGTGCCACCAGTGAAACAGGGAGAGGGCCCCAGCATTTT | TRBV24-1 | NA | NA | TRBJ1-5
CASRQQGGRDQNTEAFF | TGTGCCAGCAGACAACAGGGCGGCCGGGACCAGAACACTGAAGCTTTCTTT | TRBV2 | few | NA | TRBJ1-1
CASSLGEWDEQFF | TGTGCCAGCAGCTTAGGGGAGTGGGATGAGCAGTTCTTC | TRBV11-2 | few | NA | TRBJ2-1
CASRRGQGGTQYF | TGTGCCAGCAGGAGGGGACAGGGAGGGACCCAGTACTTC | TRBV2 | NA | TRBD1 | TRBJ2-5
CASSFDRDEKLFF | TGTGCCAGCAGCTTCGACAGGGATGAAAAACTGTTTTTT | TRBV7-9 | NA | TRBD1 | TRBJ1-4
CASSQMAGTGRFEQYF | TGTGCCAGCAGCCAAATGGCCGGGACAGGCCGTTTTGAGCAGTACTTC | TRBV14 | NA | TRBD1 | TRBJ2-7
CASSYSIAGAMQYF | TGTGCCAGCAGTTATTCCATAGCGGGAGCGATGCAGTACTTC | TRBV6-2/TRBV6-3 | NA | TRBD2 | TRBJ2-7
CASSRPERGSGTEAFF | TGCGCCAGCAGCCGACCGGAGAGGGGGAGTGGTACTGAAGCTTTCTTT | TRBV5-1 | NA | NA | TRBJ1-1
CASSPGQGDSPLHF | TGTGCCAGCTCGCCGGGCCAGGGGGATTCACCCCTCCACTTT | TRBV18 | once | TRBD1 | TRBJ1-6
CASSVGVNTNEQFF | TGTGCCAGCAGCGTAGGAGTGAATACCAATGAGCAGTTCTTC | TRBV9 | NA | NA | TRBJ2-1
CASSPLGTKNTEAFF | TGTGCCAGCTCACCCCTCGGGACAAAGAACACTGAAGCTTTCTTT | TRBV18 | few | NA | TRBJ1-1
CASSEAGDNGYTF | TGTGCCAGCAGTGAAGCAGGGGATAATGGCTACACCTTC | TRBV6-1 | NA | NA | TRBJ1-2
CATSSAGTSGSHEQFF | TGTGCCACCAGCAGTGCCGGGACTAGCGGGTCCCATGAGCAGTTCTTC | TRBV15 | NA | TRBD2 | TRBJ2-1
CASSSSGQTQYF | TGTGCCAGCAGTTCGAGCGGCCAGACCCAGTACTTC | TRBV28 | many | NA | TRBJ2-5
CASSLEGQGDTEAFF | TGCGCCAGCAGCTTGGAAGGACAGGGGGACACTGAAGCTTTCTTT | TRBV5-1 | NA | TRBD1 | TRBJ1-1
CASSLRQSNTGELFF | TGTGCCAGCAGCTTACGACAGTCGAACACCGGGGAGCTGTTTTTT | TRBV7-2 | NA | NA | TRBJ2-2
CASIASGTGQYNEQFF | TGCGCCAGCATTGCATCCGGGACTGGACAATACAATGAGCAGTTCTTC | TRBV5-1 | NA | NA | TRBJ2-1
CASGFGQTAGYNEQFF | TGTGCTAGTGGTTTTGGACAAACCGCGGGGTACAATGAGCAGTTCTTC | TRBV12-5 | once | NA | TRBJ2-1
CASGSLVSDTQYF | TGTGCCAGCGGGAGCCTCGTCTCGGATACGCAGTATTTT | TRBV4-2 | NA | NA | TRBJ2-3
CARFCVTLPYNSPLHF | TGTGCCAGATTTTGTGTAACTCTACCTTATAATTCACCCCTCCACTTT | TRBV12-1 | NA | NA | TRBJ1-6
CASSYGQGANEKLFF | TGTGCCAGCAGTTACGGACAGGGGGCTAACGAAAAACTGTTTTTT | TRBV11-2 | once | TRBD1 | TRBJ1-4
CASSATVHEQFF | TGTGCCAGCAGCGCGACAGTTCATGAGCAGTTCTTC | TRBV12-3/TRBV12-4 | NA | NA | TRBJ2-1
CASSRGGPQETQYF | TGCGCCAGCAGCCGAGGGGGCCCACAAGAGACCCAGTACTTC | TRBV4-1 | NA | TRBD1 | TRBJ2-5
CASSLGGTEETQYF | TGCGCCAGCAGCTTGGGCGGGACAGAAGAGACCCAGTACTTC | TRBV5-1 | many | NA | TRBJ2-5
CASRPGTSSRNEQFF | TGTGCCAGCAGACCCGGGACTAGTTCGCGGAATGAGCAGTTCTTC | TRBV6-5 | NA | TRBD2 | TRBJ2-1
CATRATSGRSYEQYF | TGTGCCACCAGAGCGACTAGCGGGAGATCCTACGAGCAGTACTTC | TRBV15 | few | TRBD2 | TRBJ2-7
CASSQDEIGTDTQYF | TGCGCCAGCAGCCAAGATGAAATCGGGACAGATACGCAGTATTTT | TRBV4-3 | once | NA | TRBJ2-3
CASSLGGDQTGNTIYF | TGTGCCAGCAGCTTGGGCGGAGATCAAACTGGAAACACCATATATTTT | TRBV5-4 | few | NA | TRBJ1-3
CASSRAGTSGSYEQYF | TGCGCCAGCAGCAGGGCCGGGACTAGCGGTTCCTACGAGCAGTACTTC | TRBV10-1 | NA | TRBD2 | TRBJ2-7
CASTLRLGAEQYF | TGTGCCAGCACCCTGAGGTTAGGGGCCGAGCAGTACTTC | TRBV6-5 | NA | NA | TRBJ2-7
CASSMGRGGGYTF | TGTGCCAGTAGTATGGGCAGGGGCGGCGGCTACACCTTC | TRBV19 | NA | NA | TRBJ1-2
CASSQGGPNEKLFF | TGTGCCAGCAGTCAGGGGGGACCTAATGAAAAACTGTTTTTT | TRBV6-5 | NA | TRBD1 | TRBJ1-4
CASSLEGTVAYEQYF | TGTGCCAGCAGCTTAGAGGGGACAGTCGCATACGAGCAGTACTTC | TRBV11-2 | NA | TRBD1 | TRBJ2-7
CASSLGQADLHF | TGTGCCAGCAGTCTCGGACAGGCCGACCTCCACTTT | TRBV12-3/TRBV12-4 | NA | TRBD1 | TRBJ1-6
CASRPTGSTDTQYF | TGTGCCAGTAGGCCAACAGGGAGCACAGATACGCAGTATTTT | TRBV19 | NA | NA | TRBJ2-3
CASSITLPTGMNTEAFF | TGTGCCAGTAGTATAACCCTCCCGACAGGGATGAACACTGAAGCTTTCTTT | TRBV19 | NA | TRBD1 | TRBJ1-1
CASSDGQALYGYTF | TGTGCCAGCAGTGATGGGCAGGCTCTTTATGGCTACACCTTC | TRBV6-1 | NA | NA | TRBJ1-2
CASSDIAGRTDTQYF | TGTGCCAGCAGTGATATCGCGGGAAGGACAGATACGCAGTATTTT | TRBV6-1 | NA | NA | TRBJ2-3
CSAGTEGETQYF | TGCAGCGCTGGGACGGAGGGGGAGACCCAGTACTTC | TRBV29-1 | few | NA | TRBJ2-5
CASRTGNGYTF | TGTGCCAGCAGGACAGGGAATGGCTACACCTTC | TRBV28 | NA | TRBD1 | TRBJ1-2
CASSLVAGTEAFF | TGTGCCAGCAGCCTTGTGGCGGGCACTGAAGCTTTCTTT | TRBV5-6 | NA | NA | TRBJ1-1
CASSIFGGDTGELFF | TGTGCCAGTAGTATTTTCGGCGGTGACACCGGGGAGCTGTTTTTT | TRBV19 | medium-sized | NA | TRBJ2-2
CASSSTPDRGYNGYTF | TGTGCCAGCAGTTCCACTCCCGACAGGGGTTATAATGGCTACACCTTC | TRBV6-5 | NA | TRBD1 | TRBJ1-2
CASSYSLGGEKLFF | TGTGCCAGCAGTTACTCTCTAGGCGGTGAAAAACTGTTTTTT | TRBV6-6 | NA | NA | TRBJ1-4
CASGRGLAGSSYNEQFF | TGTGCCAGCGGACGAGGACTAGCGGGGAGCTCCTACAATGAGCAGTTCTTC | TRBV27 | NA | TRBD2 | TRBJ2-1